A single sample is the source of the 21 T cell receptor beta chains below, sequenced in a study of CD8 T cells in ankylosing spondylitis. Each CDR3 protein is one row after TCRdb ran MiXCR on the 5' RACE reads. Among about 110,000 distinct CDR3 sequences, around 24% were seen once, and the ten largest hold approximately 13%. Sequenced material: synovial fluid, either unsorted or a sorted T cell fraction (not recorded which). These receptors were collected from a male donor with ankylosing spondylitis.

This clonotype was seen more than once but under ten times. V and J are TRBV24-1 and TRBJ2-1, with 10 bases aligning to TRBD1. V shed 4 bases and J 9 bases; nucleotides not matched to a gene: 14. From germline, CDR1 is KGHDR and CDR2 SFDVKD. CDR3 length equals 17 residues. The CDR3 sequence is CATSDSGTGDPDGEQFF. Here the CDR3 DNA reads TGTGCCACCAGTGACTCCGGGACAGGGGATCCCGATGGTGAGCAGTTCTTC.

The table lists this clonotype with a few counts. The V gene is TRBV13, the J gene TRBJ1-1; 8 nucleotides match TRBD1. Germline V CDR1 and CDR2: PRHDT, FYEKMQ (reference sequence). CDR3 size: 15 residues. Trimming removed 5 bases from V and 5 bases from J; junction bases left unmatched: 10. CDR3 in DNA: TGTGCCAGCAGCGGTCCAGGGGGCGAGGGGACTGAAGCTTTCTTT. Its protein product is CASSGPGGEGTEAFF.

V is TRBV27 and J is TRBJ1-2, with a possible D match to TRBD1 (6 bases). Trimming left V 2 bases short and J 8 bases short, with 18 bases between. Germline lookup yields CDR1 MNHEY and CDR2 SMNVEV (reference sequence). The CDR3 runs 15 residues. This CDR3 reads CASSLRGGRGFGYTF. CDR3 nucleotides: TGTGCCAGCAGTTTAAGAGGTGGCAGGGGTTTCGGCTACACCTTC.

V usage is TRBV6-1 and J usage is TRBJ1-5; 12 nucleotides agree with TRBD1. V shed 11 bases and J 5 bases; nucleotides not matched to a gene: 7. CDR1 is MNHNS and CDR2 is SASEGT in the germline V gene. There are 14 residues in the CDR3. The CDR3 here is CAARDRGLHQPQHF. The DNA for the CDR3 is TGTGCCGCCCGGGACAGGGGGCTTCATCAGCCCCAGCATTTT.

This clonotype was counted a few times. The chain employs TRBV7-8 and TRBJ2-1; a weak D match, TRBD2 (7 bases). CDR1 and CDR2 from the germline V gene are SGHVS and FQNEAQ. This CDR3 has 14 amino acids. CDR3 in DNA: TGTGCGGGGGGCGGGAGAGGGACCTACAATGAGCAGTTCTTC. Translating it yields CAGGGRGTYNEQFF.

Only a few counts were recorded for this clonotype. J is TRBJ1-4 and V is TRBV7-2, with 8 positions matching TRBD1. This CDR3 comprises 15 residues. V was pared by 5 bases and J by 8 bases, with 10 bases of the junction left unmatched. CDR1 SGHTA and CDR2 FQGNSA come from the germline V gene. CDR3 region: CASSGPGQVGEKLFF. CDR3 nucleotide sequence: TGTGCCAGCAGCGGTCCGGGACAGGTCGGAGAAAAACTGTTTTTT.

The chain links TRBV4-1 to TRBJ2-7; no clear D. CDR1 and CDR2 (germline): MGHRA, YSYEKL. The V and J ends lost 1 base and 3 bases respectively, with 7 bases between them. The CDR3 spans 13 residues. CDR3 amino acids: CASSQVVSYEQYV. The CDR3 bases are TGCGCCAGCAGCCAAGTTGTCAGCTACGAGCAGTACGTC.

This clonotype has more than one count but fewer than ten. This chain uses TRBV5-1 with TRBJ2-5; D possibly corresponds to TRBD2 (7 bases). This CDR3 spans 17 amino acids. Looked up from germline, CDR1 is SGHRS and CDR2 is YFSETQ. V was cut by 4 bases and J by 5 bases, with 24 bases left in between. The DNA for the CDR3 is TGCGCCAGCAGCCTTGTACCTCTAGCGGAGGGGGGGGAGACCCAGTACTTC. Translation: CASSLVPLAEGGETQYF.

In its sample, this clonotype was seen once. The rearrangement joins TRBV7-2 to TRBJ1-2, with TRBD1 identical over 7 bases. CDR1 and CDR2 (germline): SGHTA, FQGNSA. The CDR3 is 16 amino acids. J was trimmed by 5 bases and V by 5 bases; bases with no gene match: 14. The CDR3 here is CASSPRQGVNSYGYTF. CDR3 DNA sequence: TGTGCCAGCAGCCCCAGACAGGGCGTCAACTCATATGGCTACACCTTC.

This clonotype was detected only once. V and J are TRBV7-9 and TRBJ1-1, with a weak D call TRBD1 (5 bases). The CDR3 consists of 16 residues. V dropped 5 bases and J dropped 0 bases, with 16 bases sitting between them. CDR1 and CDR2 from the germline V gene are SEHNR and FQNEAQ (reference sequence). The DNA of the CDR3 is TGTGCCAGCAGCCGCCGGGGCGGACTTATGAACACTGAAGCTTTCTTT. This gives the protein CASSRRGGLMNTEAFF.

The gene calls are TRBV27 and TRBJ1-6, with D perhaps TRBD1 (6 bases). Trimming removed 4 bases from V and 4 bases from J, with 8 bases in between. CDR3 length equals 14 residues. Looked up from germline, CDR1 is MNHEY and CDR2 is SMNVEV (reference sequence). CDR3 amino acids: CASSYGQYNSPLHF. The CDR3 nucleotides are TGTGCCAGCAGTTACGGACAGTATAATTCACCCCTCCACTTT.

The V and J genes are TRBV7-2 and TRBJ1-1, with 8 bases lining up with TRBD1. The germline V gene has CDR1 SGHTA and CDR2 FQGNSA. The CDR3 covers 15 residues. Trimming cost V 4 bases and J 5 bases; bases outside gene matches: 9. The CDR3 DNA follows: TGTGCCAGCAGCTACTTTCAGGGGGCGGGTACTGAAGCTTTCTTT. Residues: CASSYFQGAGTEAFF.

This chain links TRBV5-1 with TRBJ2-1, with 14 bases fitting TRBD2. J was trimmed by 8 bases and V by 4 bases; bases with no gene match: 5. Germline-derived CDR1 and CDR2 are SGHRS and YFSETQ. This CDR3 is 15 amino acids long. Written as DNA, the CDR3 is TGCGCCAGCAGCCCCGGACTAGCGGGAGGCGATGAGCAGTTCTTC. The encoded protein is CASSPGLAGGDEQFF.

The gene calls are TRBV6-1 and TRBJ2-1; 11 bases agree with TRBD2. CDR1 is MNHNS and CDR2 is SASEGT in the germline V gene. V was clipped by 5 bases and J by 4 bases; unmatched bases: 7. The CDR3 has 16 residues. The CDR3 DNA reads as TGTGCCAGCAGTCCCCACGGGACTAGCGGATACAATGAGCAGTTCTTC. The encoded protein is CASSPHGTSGYNEQFF.

This clonotype was recorded a few times. The chain's CDR3 is CASMGGAETQYF. In DNA, the CDR3 is TGTGCCAGTATGGGGGGTGCGGAGACCCAGTACTTC. The V gene is TRBV19, the J gene TRBJ2-5; D perhaps matches TRBD2 (6 bases). The CDR3 length is 12 residues. Per the germline V gene, CDR1 is LNHDA and CDR2 is SQIVND (reference sequence). V lost 7 bases to trimming and J lost 5 bases, with 11 bases between them.

The V call is TRBV5-1, the J call TRBJ2-7; tentative D call: TRBD2 (5 bases). The CDR3 sequence is 14 residues long. CDR1 is SGHRS, CDR2 YFSETQ, per germline. V lost 3 bases and J lost 0, with 10 bases in between. The CDR3 DNA is TGCGCCAGCAGCTCAACCGGGAACTCCTACGAGCAGTACTTC. Its protein product is CASSSTGNSYEQYF.

This clonotype occurred a few times. This sequence joins TRBV20-1 and TRBJ2-1, with D possibly being TRBD2 (6 bases). Germline CDR1 and CDR2: DFQATT and SNEGSKA (reference sequence). Trimming stripped 6 bases from V and 2 bases from J, with 11 bases between. This CDR3 region has 13 residues. The CDR3 nucleotides read TGCAGTGCGAATCAGCGGGCCTACAATGAGCAGTTCTTC. It encodes CSANQRAYNEQFF.

Ten or more counts support this clonotype. The chain is built from TRBV5-7 and TRBJ2-6; D not resolved. TRBV5-7 counts as an open reading frame of uncertain function. The CDR3 is 21 residues long. With 4 bases removed from V and 0 bases from J, the gap between germline ends came to 26 bases. The CDR3 bases are TGTGCCAGCAGCCTGATGACTGGAGTTGGGTTGGTTCTCTCTGGGGCCAACGTCCTGACTTTC. This translates into CASSLMTGVGLVLSGANVLTF.

This clonotype came up a few times. The chain joins TRBV5-1 to TRBJ2-5; 15 positions match TRBD2. The trim removed 0 bases at V and 5 bases at J, leaving 2 bases unmatched. The germline V gene has CDR1 SGHRS and CDR2 YFSETQ. This CDR3 has 16 amino acids. The CDR3 coding sequence is TGCGCCAGCAGCTTGGGGACTAGCGGGAGGGTCGAGACCCAGTACTTC. It codes for CASSLGTSGRVETQYF.

This clonotype was found many times. V and J are TRBV5-1 and TRBJ1-2; D may be TRBD1 (5 bases). From germline, CDR1 is SGHRS and CDR2 YFSETQ. Trimming stripped 0 bases from V and 7 bases from J, with 10 bases between. The length of the CDR3 is 13 residues. The CDR3, as DNA: TGCGCCAGCAGCTTGGTAGGGGATGCTGGCTACACCTTC. Its translation: CASSLVGDAGYTF.

This clonotype was picked up a small number of times. The chain links TRBV7-9 to TRBJ2-6; D uncertain. In germline, CDR1 is SEHNR, CDR2 FQNEAQ (reference sequence). The CDR3 runs to 15 residues. V was shortened by 4 bases and J by 1 base, with 8 bases between the two germline ends. CDR3 nucleotide sequence: TGTGCCAGCAGCTCGACTCTTTCTGGGGCCAACGTCCTGACTTTC. Its protein is CASSSTLSGANVLTF.